The rows below give T cell receptor beta chains drawn from one sample of a study of OX40 agonist ivuxolimab in advanced cancers. Sequencing used immunoSEQ multiplex PCR; TCRdb keeps in-frame clones, though not all of them. The sample carries about 61,000 clones, 80% to 90% recorded once. The specimen comprised CD4+ or CD8+ T cells sorted from blood, sampled in a trial of the OX40 agonist ivuxolimab. Source of these receptors: an adult with an advanced solid tumor such as melanoma, head and neck, liver or kidney cancer. Each CDR3 is given with its conserved first and last residue. Fields, in order: D gene, clone size, V gene, J gene, CDR3 protein, CDR3 DNA. D genes are given only for firm matches. Only some rows state a clone size, as once, few, many or a class for expanded clones.

>.|.|TRBV4-1|TRBJ2-4
CASSQDIRIQYF
TGCGCCAGCAGCCAAGATATCCGGATTCAGTACTTC
>TRBD1|few|TRBV2|TRBJ1-2
CASSRDRGSGYTF
TGTGCCAGCAGTAGGGACAGGGGCTCTGGCTACACCTTC
>TRBD1|.|TRBV5-1|TRBJ1-5
CASSFGQGANQPQHF
TGCGCCAGCAGCTTCGGACAGGGAGCAAATCAGCCCCAGCATTTT
>TRBD2|once|TRBV13|TRBJ2-7
CASSSSGRPTYEQYF
TGTGCCAGCAGCTCTAGCGGGAGACCCACCTACGAGCAGTACTTC
>.|.|TRBV25-1|TRBJ2-3
CASREGTPPYTQYF
TGTGCCAGCAGGGAGGGAACCCCGCCGTATACGCAGTATTTT
>.|.|TRBV5-1|TRBJ2-1
CASSVGFSSSYNEQFF
TGCGCCAGCAGCGTAGGATTTTCGAGCTCCTACAATGAGCAGTTCTTC
>.|.|TRBV29-1|TRBJ2-7
CSVADIGGPAYEQYF
TGCAGCGTTGCGGACATCGGAGGCCCAGCCTACGAGCAGTACTTC
>.|few|TRBV30|TRBJ2-5
CARAGQPSWETQYF
TGTGCCCGTGCGGGACAGCCGTCTTGGGAGACCCAGTACTTC
>TRBD1|.|TRBV19|TRBJ1-2
CASRIRRTGVGGYTF
TGTGCCAGTAGGATCCGACGGACAGGGGTTGGGGGCTACACCTTC
>.|once|TRBV19|TRBJ1-3
CASSSRDKSSGNTIYF
TGTGCCAGTAGTTCCCGGGACAAGAGCTCTGGAAACACCATATATTTT
>TRBD2|.|TRBV5-1|TRBJ2-1
CASSLTGLAGGDNEQFF
TGCGCCAGCAGCTTAACGGGACTAGCGGGAGGAGACAATGAGCAGTTCTTC
>.|.|TRBV5-5|TRBJ1-4
CASSLVGGKLFF
TGTGCCAGCAGCTTGGTAGGGGGAAAACTGTTTTTT
>TRBD2|.|TRBV18|TRBJ2-5
CASSPNPGLAKETQYF
TGTGCCAGCTCACCAAACCCGGGACTAGCGAAAGAGACCCAGTACTTC
>.|.|TRBV6-6|TRBJ1-5
CASSYSKGGQPQHF
TGTGCCAGCAGTTACTCGAAGGGCGGTCAGCCCCAGCATTTT
>.|once|TRBV11-3|TRBJ2-3
CASSLIGGATDTQYF
TGTGCCAGCAGCTTAATTGGGGGAGCCACAGATACGCAGTATTTT
>.|.|TRBV18|TRBJ1-1
CASSLDNAPAEAFF
TGTGCCAGCTCTCTAGACAACGCCCCTGCGGAAGCTTTCTTT
>TRBD1|.|TRBV6-6|TRBJ2-2
CGAGTANTGELFF
TGTGGGGCCGGGACAGCGAACACCGGGGAGCTGTTTTTT
>TRBD1|.|TRBV7-2|TRBJ2-7
CASSTTTGSSYEQYF
TGTGCCAGCAGCACCACGACAGGGTCCTCCTACGAGCAGTACTTC
>.|.|TRBV30|TRBJ2-2
CAWEPRGNGELFF
TGTGCCTGGGAACCCAGGGGTAACGGGGAGCTGTTTTTT
>.|once|TRBV5-1|TRBJ1-2
CASSFGEGNGYTF
TGCGCCAGCAGCTTCGGTGAGGGAAATGGCTACACCTTC
>TRBD1|.|TRBV4-3|TRBJ1-3
CASSRDRGDTIYF
TGCGCCAGCAGCCGGGACAGGGGAGACACCATATATTTT
>.|.|TRBV19|TRBJ2-3
CASSRGIGSADTQYF
TGTGCCAGTAGTAGGGGGATTGGTAGTGCAGATACGCAGTATTTT
>.|.|TRBV14|TRBJ2-1
CASSQRRAGHNSYNEQFF
TGTGCCAGCAGCCAGAGGAGAGCGGGACACAACTCCTACAATGAGCAGTTCTTC
>TRBD1|.|TRBV9|TRBJ2-7
CASSVLPVGGQGAPYEQYF
TGTGCCAGCAGCGTCCTCCCCGTTGGAGGACAGGGGGCCCCCTACGAGCAGTACTTC
>.|.|TRBV28|TRBJ1-2
CASSKSRNYGYTF
TGTGCCAGCTCTAAGAGCAGGAACTATGGCTACACCTTC
>.|.|TRBV11-2|TRBJ2-3
CASSLADHTQYF
TGTGCCAGCAGCTTAGCAGATCATACGCAGTATTTT
>.|.|TRBV13|TRBJ2-7
CASSTPYEQYF
TGTGCCAGCAGCACCCCCTACGAGCAGTACTTC
>TRBD1|.|TRBV19|TRBJ2-1
CASSIFGDSYNEQFF
TGTGCCAGTAGTATATTTGGGGACAGCTACAATGAGCAGTTCTTC
>.|.|TRBV5-5|TRBJ2-5
CASSLGSIQETQYF
TGTGCCAGCAGCTTGGGATCGATCCAAGAGACCCAGTACTTC
>TRBD1|.|TRBV28|TRBJ1-5
CASSLYQGMTGSNQPQHF
TGTGCCAGCAGTTTATATCAGGGGATGACAGGGAGCAATCAGCCCCAGCATTTT
>.|.|TRBV2|TRBJ1-3
CASSLQTHLGGNTIYF
TGTGCCAGCAGTCTCCAAACCCACCTGGGGGGAAACACCATATATTTT